This T cell receptor beta chain was captured in a study of CD8 T cells in Susac syndrome (dated by TCRdb to about 2019). Broadly, across the study: Among the sequenced Susac syndrome patients, six had clinically active disease and eight were in clinical remission. Clonality of the CD8+ T cell repertoire was compared between more than 10 healthy donors, about 14 Susac syndrome patients and 15 multiple sclerosis patients. At the time of blood withdrawal, Susac syndrome patients were either therapy-naive, taking corticosteroids (with some also receiving IVIg), or on IVIg alone. The study used repertoire sequencing to test whether antigen drove CD8+ T cell activation and differentiation in Susac syndrome.

The cysteine opens and the phenylalanine closes a CDR3 of 15 amino acids. The entry retains the CDR3 DNA only, 45 bases that are in frame from base 1. At the junction V is shortened by 4 bases and J by 3 bases; bases outside the gene matches: 3. CDR1 MNHNS and CDR2 SASEGT are derived from the germline V gene. Broad study findings and their caveats: Clonal expansion was seen in Susac syndrome CD8+ repertoires, peaking in CD8+ TEMRA cells and being greater in clinically active patients than in remitting ones. The number of individuals in the TCR sequencing and HLA analysis was recognized as being relatively small. Looking at Susac-specific public clones, the researchers identified 15 to 20 in the total CD8+ repertoire and roughly 5 in the CD8+ TEMRA repertoire.

Of note for this clonotype: Its antigen specificity is not known. Base qualities were left out, and no much larger clone turns up one base away.

RNA was extracted with the RNeasy kit and roughly 0.45 to 1 ug was reverse transcribed using random hexamers. TCR beta CDR3 regions were amplified with the immunoSEQ multiplex PCR assay covering 54 Vbeta and 13 Jbeta segments. To correct PCR amplification bias, a synthetic template baseline was used for both primer optimization and computational correction. The authors' pipeline ran thus. Only productive sequences were kept, with reads annotated to V, D and J genes according to IMGT and analyzed in immunoSEQ Analyzer. Clonality was calculated as one minus the Shannon entropy normalized by log2 of the number of productive unique sequences. Public and private clones were assessed among the 100 most prevalent clones of each patient and control. Susac-specific clones were defined as absent from healthy and MS cohorts, over a thousand published viral clones and other ImmuneACCESS disease sequences. Using fastp at Q25 and MiXCR, TCRdb reprocessed the public reads and kept productive beta chains. For every CDR3 protein sequence, its rows merge into one entry that carries the most common genes and DNA. The V and J calls shown here were made by TCRdb, not taken from the authors' results. The table for this sample lists 100,000 to 150,000 distinct CDR3 sequences; just under 95% of them were counted only once. The ten biggest clones cover around 0.21% of the sample.

Peripheral blood CD8+ and CD4+ T cells from healthy donors, Susac syndrome patients and multiple sclerosis patients were profiled by high-throughput TCR beta sequencing. The Susac syndrome patients fulfilled recently defined diagnostic criteria for either definite or probable disease. CD8+ TEMRA cells were enriched by FACS, while bulk CD8+ and CD4+ T cells were purified by magnetic negative isolation. Blood was collected in EDTA tubes and processed within 24 hours, with PBMCs isolated through density gradient centrifugation. PBMCs intended for TCR sequencing were frozen in liquid nitrogen and were later thawed in a 37 degrees C water bath. The sorted or isolated CD4+, CD8+ and CD8+ TEMRA cells had a purity of 90% or higher.

Sequencing input: CD8+ T cells from PBMCs. The sequence was collected from a human donor with Susac syndrome. The sequence links TRBV6-1 to TRBJ2-1; TRBD2 matches 10 bases in the middle. In nucleotides, the sequence is TGTGCCAGCAGTGTAATAGCGGGGGGCTACAATGAGCAGTTCTTC. It translates as CASSVIAGGYNEQFF.